The entry below describes one T cell receptor beta chain. No antigen is known for it. The data derive from a study of PD-1 blockade in classical Hodgkin lymphoma. Relapse after autologous stem cell transplantation occurred in every patient, and brentuximab vedotin exposure varied. TCRdb's table, derived via immunoSEQ multiplex PCR, lists solely in-frame clones and lacks some. Seen here are some 23,000 clones, 81% observed once, and the top ten hold around 19%. V gave up 10 bases and J gave up 2 bases, with 14 bases separating them. This CDR3 has 13 residues. Germline values: CDR1 ENHRY, CDR2 SYGVKD. Study outcomes and limitations: In CD4+ cells, TCR diversity went up significantly by C4D1, but in CD8+ cells it did not.

This TCR came from a human donor with classical Hodgkin lymphoma. The sample was peripheral blood mononuclear cells (PBMCs), taken before the second cycle of nivolumab. The chain employs TRBV10-3 and TRBJ1-2; tentatively, D is TRBD1 (6 bases). The CDR3 DNA sequence: TGTGCCACTAGCCGGGACACAAACTATGGCTACACCTTC. Translating it yields CATSRDTNYGYTF.